The 18 T cell receptor beta chains below all came from one sample that was sequenced in a study of blood T cell repertoires in COVID-19. TCRdb keeps only in-frame clones here, not all; method: immunoSEQ multiplex PCR. Altogether 200,000 to 250,000 clones are present, 70% to 85% being singletons, with the ten largest covering approximately 1.5%. Sequencing was performed on peripheral blood. Every receptor here comes from a middle-aged woman who had recovered from COVID-19.

The gene calls are TRBV7-2 and TRBJ1-1; tentative D call: TRBD1 (5 bases). Germline V CDR1 and CDR2: SGHTA, FQGNSA. V was pared by 3 bases and J by 0 bases, with 8 bases between. This CDR3 contains 14 residues. The CDR3: CASSLRGLNTEAFF. CDR3 nucleotide sequence: TGTGCCAGCAGCTTGCGGGGACTGAACACTGAAGCTTTCTTT. The whole variable domain, remainder taken from reference TRBV7-2 and TRBJ1-1, is GAGVSQSPSNKVTEKGKDVELRCDPISGHTALYWYRQSLGQGLEFLIYFQGNSAPDKSGLPSDRFSAERTGGSVSTLTIQRTQQEDSAVYLCASSLRGLNTEAFFGQGTRLTVV.

The chain has TRBV5-1 and TRBJ2-5; 9 bases line up with TRBD1. V was clipped by 0 bases and J by 5 bases; unmatched bases: 2. The length of the CDR3 is 14 residues. Germline loops: CDR1 SGHRS, CDR2 YFSETQ. CDR3 DNA: TGCGCCAGCAGCTTGGCCGGACAGGGGGAGACCCAGTACTTC. This codes for CASSLAGQGETQYF.

CDR3 in DNA: TGTGCCAGTAGTTTTGTCAGCCAAGAGACCCAGTACTTC. Its translation is CASSFVSQETQYF. The J gene is TRBJ2-5, the V gene TRBV19, with D unresolved. This CDR3 region has 13 residues. Germline V gene data show CDR1 as LNHDA and CDR2 as SQIVND (reference sequence). The germline V and J ends were trimmed by 5 bases and 1 base, with 8 bases remaining between them.

The chain is built from TRBV4-2 and TRBJ1-3; D is possibly TRBD1 (5 bases). Looked up from germline, CDR1 is LGHNA and CDR2 is YNFKEQ. The V end was cut by 0 bases, the J end by 3 bases, with 18 bases between. CDR3 size: 18 residues. CDR3 protein: CASSQDLPWGWSGNTIYF. Written as DNA, the CDR3 is TGTGCCAGCAGCCAAGATCTCCCTTGGGGCTGGAGTGGAAACACCATATATTTT.

The gene calls are TRBV4-2 and TRBJ2-1; a possible D gene is TRBD1 (6 bases). V was cut by 0 bases and J by 0 bases, with 6 bases left in between. Germline CDR1 and CDR2: LGHNA and YNFKEQ. The CDR3 is 15 residues long. The CDR3 DNA reads TGTGCCAGCAGCCAAGAGGACAGCTCCTACAATGAGCAGTTCTTC. Protein: CASSQEDSSYNEQFF.

This clone was seen just once. The V and J genes are TRBV29-1 and TRBJ2-4, with D perhaps matching TRBD1 (6 bases). The CDR3 totals 13 residues. Looked up from germline, CDR1 is SQVTM and CDR2 is ANQGSEA. Trimming left V 4 bases short and J 3 bases short, with 10 bases between. CDR3: CSVGEQGKNIQYF. The CDR3 DNA reads TGCAGCGTTGGCGAACAGGGCAAAAACATTCAGTACTTC.

The V and J genes are TRBV28 and TRBJ2-3; a possible D gene is TRBD2 (6 bases). The CDR3 runs 16 residues. Germline V gene data show CDR1 as MDHEN and CDR2 as SYDVKM. Deletions cut 4 bases from V and 1 base from J, with 15 bases between. As DNA, the CDR3 is TGTGCCAGCAGTTGGGACTTCTCAGACCGCACAGATACGCAGTATTTT. Protein product: CASSWDFSDRTDTQYF.

The rearrangement joins TRBV27 to TRBJ2-2; 9 bases map to TRBD2. This CDR3 contains 16 residues. V lost 2 bases and J lost 5; bases outside the gene matches: 6. Germline V gene sequence: CDR1 MNHEY, CDR2 SMNVEV (reference sequence). The DNA of the CDR3 is TGTGCCAGCAGTTTACTAATTAGCGGGGGTACCGGGGAGCTGTTTTTT. Its protein is CASSLLISGGTGELFF.

V gene TRBV2 combines with J gene TRBJ2-5; 8 nucleotides agree with TRBD1. Per germline, CDR1 SNHLY and CDR2 FYNNEI. The CDR3 runs to 15 residues. Trimming cost V 4 bases and J 1 base; bases outside gene matches: 5. CDR3 sequence reads: CASSAGQAIQETQYF. DNA for the CDR3: TGTGCCAGCAGTGCGGGACAGGCCATCCAAGAGACCCAGTACTTC. The whole variable domain, remainder taken from reference TRBV2 and TRBJ2-5, is EPEVTQTPSHQVTQMGQEVILRCVPISNHLYFYWYRQILGQKVEFLVSFYNNEISEKSEIFDDQFSVERPDGSNFTLKIRSTKLEDSAMYFCASSAGQAIQETQYFGPGTRLLVL.

The V call is TRBV7-6, the J call TRBJ2-1; unclear D gene. From germline, CDR1 is SGHVS and CDR2 FNYEAQ. V lost 2 bases to trimming and J lost 1 base, with 9 bases between them. The CDR3 consists of 15 residues. The CDR3 nucleotides read TGTGCCAGCAGCTTATGGGTGGAGTCCTACAATGAGCAGTTCTTC. Protein: CASSLWVESYNEQFF.

The chain uses TRBV2 and TRBJ1-6; D possibly corresponds to TRBD1 (5 bases). Between the trimmed V and J ends, which lost 6 bases and 10 bases, there was a span of 19 bases. This CDR3 region has 15 residues. The germline CDR1 and CDR2 sequences are SNHLY and FYNNEI. The CDR3 DNA reads TGTGCCAGCAGAGCAACCAGGGAAGCGGGATCACCCCTCCACTTT. Its protein is CASRATREAGSPLHF.

The chain has TRBV5-3 and TRBJ2-3, with D tentatively TRBD1 (5 bases). TRBV5-3 is known as an ORF, though its function is uncertain. This CDR3 region has 15 residues. Trimming removed 1 base from V and 3 bases from J, with 12 bases in between. CDR3 in DNA: TGTGCCAGAAGCTTGACCGGACAAACTACAGATACGCAGTATTTT. This encodes CARSLTGQTTDTQYF.

This clone was counted between two and nine times. The chain has TRBV6-5 and TRBJ2-7, with a weak D call TRBD1 (6 bases). There are 15 residues in the CDR3. Per germline, CDR1 MNHEY and CDR2 SVGAGI. V gave up 0 bases and J gave up 4 bases, with 13 bases separating them. The CDR3 loop is CASSYSWTVGYEQYF. The CDR3 DNA reads as TGTGCCAGCAGTTACTCCTGGACAGTGGGGTACGAGCAGTACTTC.

The genes are TRBV18 and TRBJ1-2; D unresolved. The CDR3 length is 14 residues. Deletions cut 3 bases from V and 8 bases from J, with 16 bases between. Germline CDR1 and CDR2: KGHSH and LQKENI. This chain's CDR3 is CASSPPGSNQGYTF. The CDR3, as DNA: TGTGCCAGCTCACCCCCGGGATCAAATCAAGGCTACACCTTC.

The chain recombines TRBV29-1 with TRBJ2-5; 12 bases map to TRBD1. Germline lookup yields CDR1 SQVTM and CDR2 ANQGSEA. The CDR3 loop spans 12 amino acids. The CDR3 DNA reads as TGCAGTGGGGGACAGGGGGCAGAGACCCAGTACTTC. Protein sequence: CSGGQGAETQYF.

The chain couples TRBV21-1 to TRBJ2-3; the table's TRBD2 call for D was not verified on the DNA. TRBV21-1 is deemed a pseudogene. The CDR3 runs to 16 residues. The CDR3 loop reads CASSKGRLGVTDTQYF. The DNA for the CDR3 is TGTGCCAGCAGCAAAGGGAGACTAGGGGTCACAGATACGCAGTATTTT.

The CDR3 here is CASSPNGLAGADTQYF. The DNA for the CDR3 is TGTGCCAGCAGCCCGAACGGGCTAGCTGGCGCAGATACGCAGTATTTT. The chain carries TRBV7-3 and TRBJ2-3; TRBD2 is a possible D gene (5 bases). This CDR3 region has 16 residues. In germline, CDR1 is SGHTA, CDR2 FQGTGA. Trimming took off 5 bases at V and 4 bases at J, with 19 bases between the two ends.

CDR3 amino acids: CASSLLGQGQQYF. As DNA, the CDR3 is TGTGCCAGCAGTTTGCTGGGACAGGGCCAGCAGTACTTC. This chain uses TRBV6-5 with TRBJ2-7; 9 nucleotides line up with TRBD1. V shed 4 bases, J shed 8 bases, and the junction held 6 bases outside the gene matches. Germline values: CDR1 MNHEY, CDR2 SVGAGI. The CDR3 sequence is 13 residues long.